Described below is a single T cell receptor (beta chain) sequence and its context. Per the germline V gene, CDR1 is MNHEY and CDR2 is SVGEGT. The CDR3 loop spans 15 amino acids. With 1 base removed from V and 4 bases from J, the gap between germline ends came to 10 bases. In the original analysis: Reference gene primer amplification gave nucleated cell count estimates. Clones were sequenced by immunoSEQ multiplex PCR, and TCRdb holds only the in-frame ones, with some missing. The V and J calls and clone size are taken from that table; D and trimming were inferred from the DNA. The sample has 200,000 to 250,000 clones, 80% to 90% seen once. This entry belongs to a study of blood T cell repertoires in COVID-19. Study overall: Specimens from acute and convalescent COVID-19 originated in the United States, Italy and Spain.

The sample consisted of peripheral blood. J is TRBJ1-4 and V is TRBV6-2 or TRBV6-3, with D unclear. This clonotype originated in a man aged 55-75 years with acute or convalescent COVID-19. DNA of the CDR3: TGTGCCAGCAGTTACTACCGGCAGGATAATGAAAAACTGTTTTTT. It specifies CASSYYRQDNEKLFF.